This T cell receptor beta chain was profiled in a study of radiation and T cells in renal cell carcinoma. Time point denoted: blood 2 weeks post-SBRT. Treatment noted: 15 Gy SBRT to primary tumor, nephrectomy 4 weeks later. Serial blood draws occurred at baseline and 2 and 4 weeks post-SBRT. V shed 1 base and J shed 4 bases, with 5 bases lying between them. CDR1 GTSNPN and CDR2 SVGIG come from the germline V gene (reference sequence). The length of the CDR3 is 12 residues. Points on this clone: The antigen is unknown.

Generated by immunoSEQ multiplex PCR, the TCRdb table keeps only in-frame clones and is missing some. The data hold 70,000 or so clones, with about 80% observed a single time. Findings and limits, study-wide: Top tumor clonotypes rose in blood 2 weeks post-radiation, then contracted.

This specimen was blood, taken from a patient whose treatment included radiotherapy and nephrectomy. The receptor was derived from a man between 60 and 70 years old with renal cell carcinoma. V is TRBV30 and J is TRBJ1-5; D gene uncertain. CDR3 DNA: TGTGCCTGGAGTGCGGGGAATCAGCCCCAGCATTTT. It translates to CAWSAGNQPQHF.